This T cell receptor (beta chain) was identified during a study of T cell responses to AZD1222 COVID-19 vaccine. Concerning this clone itself: Its antigen is not known.

Overall study results and limits: Donors skewed white British and female; clonal diversity was possibly underestimated.

Libraries were prepared by immunoSEQ multiplex PCR; TCRdb keeps only in-frame clonotypes and omits some of them. This repertoire shows nearly 90,000 clones, about 89% found once; its top ten account for 5% to 6.5%. Germline lookup yields CDR1 SGHRS and CDR2 YFSETQ. The V end lost 0 bases, the J end lost 1 base, and 4 bases lay between the germline ends. This CDR3 is 13 amino acids long. Here the sequenced sample was peripheral blood, taken 28 days after the second AZD1222 dose. This clonotype originated in an adult who received the AZD1222 COVID-19 vaccine. This chain uses TRBV5-1 with TRBJ1-1; D unresolved. The CDR3 DNA reads TGCGCCAGCAGCTTGGGGTCGAACACTGAAGCTTTCTTT. Translating gives CASSLGSNTEAFF.